A single sample is the source of the 15 T cell receptor beta chains below, sequenced in a study of blood T cell repertoires in COVID-19 (dated by TCRdb to about 2020). The protocol used for the library was the immunoSEQ multiplex PCR assay. Entries here come from immuneACCESS through TCRdb and include only in-frame sequences with V and J called. Some clones fail to appear in such tables; in the studies checked, an unresolved V gene covers under half of the shortfall, and the cause of the remainder is unknown. In all, the sample holds roughly 450,000 clones, and about nine tenths of those were seen once. Approximately 0.55% of the sample comes from the top ten. Source material: PBMCs or T cells enriched from blood (not recorded which). The receptors derive from a man between 18 and 35 years old who had recovered from COVID-19.

This clone was picked up one time. The chain employs TRBV27 and TRBJ1-1; 9 nucleotides align to TRBD1. Germline lookup yields CDR1 MNHEY and CDR2 SMNVEV (reference sequence). V shed 6 bases and J 6 bases; nucleotides not matched to a gene: 5. The CDR3 loop spans 13 amino acids. This CDR3 reads CASRIQGAPEAFF. The CDR3 coding sequence is TGTGCCAGCAGAATACAGGGGGCACCTGAAGCTTTCTTT.

The V call is TRBV27, the J call TRBJ2-5; perhaps TRBD2 as D (6 bases). V was pared by 2 bases and J by 2 bases, with 15 bases between. CDR3 length: 16 residues. The germline CDR1 and CDR2 sequences are MNHEY and SMNVEV (reference sequence). CDR3 DNA: TGTGCCAGCAGTTTAAGGGTTTTGGGGGGACAAGAGACCCAGTACTTC. Residues: CASSLRVLGGQETQYF.

This chain joins TRBV27 and TRBJ1-1; D is perhaps TRBD1 (5 bases). CDR1 is MNHEY and CDR2 is SMNVEV in the germline V gene (reference sequence). Trimming took off 6 bases at V and 3 bases at J, with 17 bases between the two ends. There are 15 residues in the CDR3. This CDR3 reads CASRTRENQDTEAFF. CDR3 coding DNA: TGTGCCAGCAGAACCAGGGAAAATCAAGACACTGAAGCTTTCTTT.

This chain links TRBV6-5 with TRBJ1-6, with a possible D match to TRBD1 (5 bases). CDR1 and CDR2 (germline): MNHEY, SVGAGI. V gave up 7 bases and J gave up 9 bases, with 16 bases separating them. This CDR3 spans 14 amino acids. The CDR3 spells CASTLWQGGSPLHF. The CDR3 region has the DNA TGTGCCAGCACCTTGTGGCAGGGTGGTTCACCCCTCCACTTT.

The V gene is TRBV5-6, the J gene TRBJ2-1; 10 bases line up with TRBD2. The CDR3 runs 16 residues. V trimming: 0 bases; J trimming: 10 bases; junction bases outside the gene matches: 10. Germline loops: CDR1 SGHDT, CDR2 YYEEEE. The CDR3 bases are TGTGCCAGCAGCTTGGAAGCGGGAGGGCCTTTGGGGGAGCAGTTCTTC. It specifies CASSLEAGGPLGEQFF.

This chain joins TRBV6-5 and TRBJ1-3; D is uncertain. Trimming shortened V by 1 base and J by 3 bases, and 10 bases separated the two germline ends. The V gene's germline CDR1 is MNHEY and CDR2 SVGAGI. CDR3 length equals 15 residues. The CDR3 protein is CASSYYRGGGNTIYF. Here the CDR3 DNA reads TGTGCCAGCAGTTACTATCGAGGTGGTGGAAACACCATATATTTT.

The chain joins TRBV14 to TRBJ2-3, with 7 bases identical to TRBD2. Germline lookup yields CDR1 SGHDN and CDR2 FVKESK. Trimming removed 4 bases from V and 4 bases from J; junction bases left unmatched: 23. The CDR3 sequence is 20 residues long. CDR3 DNA: TGTGCCAGCAGCCTCACGAAAGGACTAGTTTTCGGAGTTGTACCAGATACGCAGTATTTT. This translates into CASSLTKGLVFGVVPDTQYF. The variable domain in full, completed from reference TRBV14 and TRBJ2-3, reads EAGVTQFPSHSVIEKGQTVTLRCDPISGHDNLYWYRRVMGKEIKFLLHFVKESKQDESGMPNNRFLAERTGGTYSTLKVQPAELEDSGVYFCASSLTKGLVFGVVPDTQYFGPGTRLTVL.

This chain uses TRBV29-1 with TRBJ1-2; the D gene is possibly TRBD1 (6 bases). The CDR3 is 12 amino acids. Per germline, CDR1 SQVTM and CDR2 ANQGSEA. The V and J ends lost 7 bases and 2 bases respectively, with 11 bases between them. This chain's CDR3 is CSANDRNYGYTF. The CDR3 DNA reads TGCAGCGCAAACGACAGGAACTATGGCTACACCTTC.

The J gene is TRBJ2-6, the V gene TRBV6-5; unclear D gene. V lost 7 bases and J lost 0, with 10 bases in between. The CDR3 extends over 15 amino acids. The germline V gene has CDR1 MNHEY and CDR2 SVGAGI. The CDR3 bases are TGTGCCAGCACCCCTGACTTCTCTGGGGCCAACGTCCTGACTTTC. The encoded protein is CASTPDFSGANVLTF.

This chain connects TRBV28 to TRBJ2-7, with TRBD1 matching 7 bases. V dropped 5 bases and J dropped 1; count of bases not matched to a gene: 5. The CDR3 extends over 14 amino acids. Germline V lookup: CDR1 MDHEN, CDR2 SYDVKM. The CDR3 coding sequence is TGTGCCAGCAGTATAAGGACAGGATCCTACGAGCAGTACTTC. It translates to CASSIRTGSYEQYF.

The genes are TRBV5-4 and TRBJ2-7; D gene ambiguous. The CDR3 loop spans 14 amino acids. The V end was cut by 4 bases, the J end by 0 bases, with 11 bases between. CDR1 is SGHNT, CDR2 YYREEE, per germline (reference sequence). CDR3 in DNA: TGTGCCAGCAGCCACAGTCCGAGCTCCTACGAGCAGTACTTC. Translated: CASSHSPSSYEQYF.

In the case of this clone: Other DNA sequences in this sample translate to the same CDR3. This chain connects TRBV12-3 or TRBV12-4 to TRBJ1-4; D not certain. V shed 2 bases and J shed 8 bases, with 6 bases lying between them. This CDR3 has 12 residues. DNA of the CDR3: TGTGCCAGCAGTTTAAGAGTCGAAAAACTGTTTTTT. Protein: CASSLRVEKLFF.

The J gene is TRBJ1-1, the V gene TRBV30; 7 bases match TRBD1. The CDR3 covers 16 residues. The ends lost 0 bases at V and 0 bases at J; junction bases unmatched: 7. CDR1 GTSNPN and CDR2 SVGIG come from the germline V gene (reference sequence). The CDR3 loop is CAWSVNRGRMNTEAFF. In DNA, the CDR3 is TGTGCCTGGAGTGTAAACAGGGGCCGAATGAACACTGAAGCTTTCTTT.

The V gene is TRBV6-2 or TRBV6-3, the J gene TRBJ1-5, with TRBD1 as a possible D gene (6 bases). The CDR3 runs to 14 residues. Germline V lookup: CDR1 MNHEY, CDR2 SVGEGT. V lost 7 bases and J 3 bases, leaving 13 bases between the germline ends. CDR3 in amino acids: CASNPGQFNQPQHF. For the CDR3, the DNA is TGTGCCAGCAACCCAGGACAGTTCAATCAGCCCCAGCATTTT.

The chain uses TRBV30 and TRBJ1-3; D not certain. Trimming left V 0 bases short and J 4 bases short, with 4 bases between. The CDR3 runs 12 residues. CDR1 and CDR2 (germline): GTSNPN, SVGIG (reference sequence). CDR3 in amino acids: CAWSVGGNTIYF. In DNA form, the CDR3 reads TGTGCCTGGAGTGTCGGGGGAAACACCATATATTTT.